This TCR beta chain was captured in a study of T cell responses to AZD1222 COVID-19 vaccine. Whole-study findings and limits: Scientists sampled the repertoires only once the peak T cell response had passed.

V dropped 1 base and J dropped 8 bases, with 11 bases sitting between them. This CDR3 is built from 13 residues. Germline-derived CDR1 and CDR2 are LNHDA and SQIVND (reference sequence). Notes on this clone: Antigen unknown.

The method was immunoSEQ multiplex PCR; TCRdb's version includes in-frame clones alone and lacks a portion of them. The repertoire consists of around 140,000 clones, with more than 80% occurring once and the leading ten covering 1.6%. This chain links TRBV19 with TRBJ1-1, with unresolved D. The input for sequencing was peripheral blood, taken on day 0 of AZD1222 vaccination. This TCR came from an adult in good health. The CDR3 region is CASSIGRSPEAFF. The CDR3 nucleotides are TGTGCCAGTAGTATAGGGCGGAGCCCCGAAGCTTTCTTT.